The rows below give T cell receptor beta chains drawn from one sample of a study of siplizumab effects on memory and regulatory T cells. Only in-frame clones appear in the TCRdb table, and some are missing; sequencing was by immunoSEQ multiplex PCR. This table holds some 97,000 clones, around 94% found once. Sequenced: Tregs sorted from blood. The receptors were gathered from a human donor in good health. CDR3s include the opening cysteine and the closing phenylalanine or tryptophan.

V	J	CDR3
TRBV5-6	TRBJ2-7	CASSQKVGGAYEQYF
TRBV6-5	TRBJ1-1	CASSYSGVSTEAFF
TRBV27	TRBJ2-1	CASSLGTSGGGRVYNEQFF
TRBV7-8	TRBJ1-4	CASSFRGQLGRANEKLFF
TRBV7-9	TRBJ2-3	CASSSFLGTQYF
TRBV9	TRBJ2-5	CASSARRGAEETQYF
TRBV29-1	TRBJ1-2	CSVVVLGRDNGYTF
TRBV5-1	TRBJ2-2	CASSLGSGTGELFF
TRBV30	TRBJ2-5	CAFHIRETQYF
TRBV4-1	TRBJ2-7	CASSQVLDRRQEQYF
TRBV28	TRBJ2-6	CASSLIQSGANVLTF
TRBV5-1	TRBJ2-3	CASSLAVGSGYTDTQYF
TRBV28	TRBJ2-3	CASSLEGDTQYF
TRBV6-5	TRBJ1-1	CASRRSAMNTEAFF
TRBV6-1	TRBJ2-5	CASSTNSGRGEQYF
TRBV11-3	TRBJ2-5	CASSLRDGQETQYF
TRBV7-9	TRBJ2-1	CASSFLSGYRRPGYNEQFF
TRBV6-6	TRBJ1-3	CASSKTFGNTIYF
TRBV11-3	TRBJ2-3	CASSPPSGASTDTQYF
TRBV10-2	TRBJ2-7	CATHQPTSGSSYEQYF
TRBV5-5	TRBJ2-3	CASSSRKRTGVLIDTQYF
TRBV6-1	TRBJ1-3	CATRGPGNTIYF
TRBV29-1	TRBJ2-7	CSVDGQYEQYF
TRBV19	TRBJ1-3	CASSRQGYLSGNTIYF
TRBV28	TRBJ2-4	CASSSGSRAKNIQYF
TRBV5-4	TRBJ1-2	CASSLPTSPNNYGYTF
TRBV30	TRBJ2-2	CAWSRSGGGELFF
TRBV12-2	TRBJ1-4	CASRLPPRTHLATNEKLFF
TRBV9	TRBJ2-3	CASSVGVGGRVPDTQYF
TRBV5-1	TRBJ1-1	CASSFLSTTEAFF
TRBV30	TRBJ1-2	CAWSPLRTEYGYTF
TRBV11-2	TRBJ2-2	CASSFRVGTGELFF
TRBV5-1	TRBJ1-2	CASSQDYDGVYGYTF
TRBV7-2	TRBJ2-7	CASSLVGTINYEQYF
TRBV25-1	TRBJ2-1	CASSAGTATYNEQFF
TRBV15	TRBJ1-5	CATSTPYQPQHF
TRBV19	TRBJ1-2	CASSTSDRIYGYTF
TRBV5-5	TRBJ1-3	CASSLVGGNTIYF
TRBV7-3	TRBJ2-7	CASSLSGLASSEQYF
TRBV15	TRBJ1-5	CATSRAFGRVYQPQHF
TRBV7-6	TRBJ1-2	CASSSTQARGGYTF